This is a list of T cell receptor beta chains from one sample in a study of cytomegalovirus exposure and HLA in healthy donors. The repertoire was sequenced with immunoSEQ multiplex PCR; TCRdb's copy has only in-frame clones and lacks some. The data show about 180,000 clones, roughly 75% seen once. Specimen: PBMCs. These receptors were taken from a woman in her thirties in good health and CMV-seronegative. CDR3s include the opening cysteine and the closing phenylalanine or tryptophan. Each record gives: V gene, D gene, J gene, clone size, CDR3 protein, CDR3 DNA. D genes are given only for firm matches. Clone sizes are given selectively: once, few, many, or a class where the clone is expanded.

TRBV30	NA	TRBJ1-2	NA	CAWMGGNYGYTF	TGTGCCTGGATGGGGGGAAACTATGGCTACACCTTC
TRBV19	NA	TRBJ2-1	NA	CASSSTGNNNEQFF	TGTGCCAGTAGTTCGACAGGAAATAACAATGAGCAGTTCTTC
TRBV7-3	NA	TRBJ2-3	NA	CASSPTSLEKWTDTQYF	TGTGCCAGCAGCCCGACAAGCCTCGAAAAATGGACAGATACGCAGTATTTT
TRBV7-7	TRBD1	TRBJ2-7	NA	CASSFGTGREQYF	TGTGCTAGCAGCTTCGGGACAGGGCGCGAGCAGTACTTC
TRBV19	NA	TRBJ2-3	NA	CASSILGTDTQYF	TGTGCCAGTAGTATTCTCGGTACAGATACGCAGTATTTT
TRBV9	NA	TRBJ1-4	NA	CASSSGVSATNEKLFF	TGTGCCAGCAGCTCGGGGGTGTCTGCAACTAATGAAAAACTGTTTTTT
TRBV5-1	NA	TRBJ2-1	NA	CASSLAAANEQFF	TGCGCCAGCAGCTTGGCCGCGGCCAATGAGCAGTTCTTC
TRBV12-5	NA	TRBJ1-1	NA	CASGHPIPSEAFF	TGTGCTAGTGGCCACCCCATACCGAGTGAAGCTTTCTTT
TRBV9	NA	TRBJ2-5	NA	CASSVGGGQETQYF	TGTGCCAGCAGCGTAGGTGGGGGGCAAGAGACCCAGTACTTC
TRBV7-2	TRBD2	TRBJ2-3	NA	CASSLQPAGASTDTQYF	TGTGCCAGCAGCTTACAGCCAGCGGGGGCGAGCACAGATACGCAGTATTTT
TRBV19	NA	TRBJ2-2	NA	CASSISGAGELFF	TGTGCCAGTAGTATTTCCGGGGCCGGGGAGCTGTTTTTT
TRBV4-1	NA	TRBJ1-2	NA	CASSQDVGFNSGYTF	TGCGCCAGCAGCCAAGATGTCGGGTTTAATTCTGGCTACACCTTC
TRBV7-3	TRBD1	TRBJ1-2	once	CASSPTGGQGLIPYGYTF	TGTGCCAGCAGCCCCACCGGGGGACAGGGTCTAATTCCCTATGGCTACACCTTC
TRBV12-5	TRBD1	TRBJ2-1	NA	CARGQGAYNEQFF	TGTGCTAGGGGACAGGGAGCCTACAATGAGCAGTTCTTC
TRBV30	NA	TRBJ2-3	NA	CAWSVSLAGVTDTQYF	TGTGCCTGGAGTGTGTCGCTAGCTGGAGTCACAGATACGCAGTATTTT